The source of this T cell receptor (beta chain) is a study of T cells after somatic rescue of genetic block. The length of the CDR3 is 15 residues. V shed 3 bases and J 14 bases; nucleotides not matched to a gene: 16. Germline V lookup: CDR1 SGHDT, CDR2 YYEEEE. The assay was immunoSEQ multiplex PCR, and TCRdb's table has in-frame clones only and misses some. The sample contains 85,000 to 100,000 clones, about nine tenths of which appear only once. Material for sequencing was peripheral blood mononuclear cells (PBMCs). The rearrangement joins TRBV5-6 to TRBJ2-1; TRBD2 matches at 8 bases. This sequence originates from a woman aged 18 to 35. The CDR3 loop is CASSSPGGLAGPEFF. DNA of the CDR3: TGTGCCAGCAGCTCCCCGGGGGGTCTAGCGGGCCCGGAGTTCTTC.